The 31 T cell receptor beta chains given below trace back to one sample, sequenced in a study of blood T cells in healthy people across ages. For the second PCR, which ran for about 7 to 11 cycles, a sample-barcoded 5' primer and a J-beta primer mix were used. TCRdb passed the 5' RACE reads through MiXCR, listing each CDR3 protein once. The top ten hold roughly 8% of the sample, which has 1.5 million to 2 million distinct CDR3 sequences, 25% to 30% seen once. Sequences were obtained from blood. The receptor source for this set is a woman in her twenties or thirties in good health.

V usage is TRBV4-1 and J usage is TRBJ1-2; the D gene is possibly TRBD1 (5 bases). The germline gives CDR1 MGHRA, CDR2 YSYEKL. The CDR3 totals 15 residues. Trimming removed 4 bases from V and 4 bases from J, with 16 bases in between. The CDR3 DNA reads as TGCGCCAGCAGCCCTATTCGAGCCAGGGTCTATGGCTACACCTTC. It encodes CASSPIRARVYGYTF.

This clonotype has just a few counts. The chain recombines TRBV3-1 with TRBJ1-4; D perhaps matches TRBD1 (6 bases). The length of the CDR3 is 14 residues. CDR1 and CDR2 from the germline V gene are LGHDT and YNNKEL (reference sequence). The germline V and J ends were trimmed by 3 bases and 9 bases, with 14 bases remaining between them. The CDR3 DNA reads as TGTGCCAGCAGCCAGGGACATGGCCTTCAAAAACTGTTTTTT. This codes for CASSQGHGLQKLFF.

This clonotype has only a few counts. V usage is TRBV20-1 and J usage is TRBJ1-1; no clear D gene. Germline CDR1 is DFQATT and CDR2 is SNEGSKA (reference sequence). The CDR3 consists of 14 residues. V shed 2 bases and J shed 4 bases, with 14 bases lying between them. CDR3 bases: TGCAGTGCTAGATCTGGGAGCGAGGGCACTGAAGCTTTCTTT. Translating it yields CSARSGSEGTEAFF.

The rearrangement joins TRBV6-5 to TRBJ1-1; 10 bases match TRBD1. Germline V gene sequence: CDR1 MNHEY, CDR2 SVGAGI. This CDR3 spans 13 amino acids. V trimming: 6 bases; J trimming: 5 bases; junction bases outside the gene matches: 3. In DNA form, the CDR3 reads TGTGCCAGCAGGGAGGACAGGGGGACTGAAGCTTTCTTT. This codes for CASREDRGTEAFF.

A single count supports this clonotype. A much larger clone differs from this one at a single base, so this may be a read error. This chain connects TRBV29-1 to TRBJ2-1; D gene unclear. This CDR3 is built from 8 residues. V lost 5 bases and J 10 bases, leaving 3 bases between the germline ends. Germline V gene lookup returns CDR1 SQVTM and CDR2 ANQGSEA. Here the CDR3 reads CSVKEQFF. In nucleotides, the CDR3 is TGCAGCGTTAAGGAGCAGTTCTTC.

As for this clonotype: The junction does not match germline at one end; this may be a read error. This chain links TRBV12-3 or TRBV12-4 with TRBJ2-3; no clear D gene. The CDR3 has 13 amino acids. The CDR3 reads CASGFDGTDTQYF. In DNA, the CDR3 is TGTGCCAGCGGTTTTGACGGCACAGATACGCAGTATTTT.

This chain uses TRBV3-1 with TRBJ2-1; no clear D. The germline gives CDR1 LGHDT, CDR2 YNNKEL (reference sequence). The CDR3 is made up of 14 amino acids. V was clipped by 0 bases and J by 2 bases, with 5 bases between them. CDR3 nucleotide sequence: TGTGCCAGCAGCCAAGACTCCCCCTACAATGAGCAGTTCTTC. This gives the protein CASSQDSPYNEQFF.

Comments on this clonotype: This clone may be a read error of a much larger clone one base away. The chain couples TRBV28 to TRBJ2-5, with D tentatively TRBD1 (5 bases). The length of the CDR3 is 14 residues. The germline V gene has CDR1 MDHEN and CDR2 SYDVKM. CDR3 sequence: CASRKWKGLETQNF. CDR3 DNA sequence: TGTGCCAGCAGGAAATGGAAGGGGCTGGAGACCCAGAACTTC.

This clonotype was seen only a few times. The rearrangement joins TRBV5-1 to TRBJ2-5, with TRBD2 matching over 7 bases. V dropped 4 bases and J dropped 1; count of bases not matched to a gene: 7. This CDR3 is 15 amino acids long. From germline, CDR1 is SGHRS and CDR2 YFSETQ. This CDR3 reads CASSPGGGVQETQYF. The CDR3 nucleotides read TGCGCCAGCAGCCCCGGTGGGGGGGTCCAAGAGACCCAGTACTTC.

A few counts support this clonotype. The rearrangement joins TRBV7-2 to TRBJ1-2; unclear D gene. The CDR3 covers 13 residues. V was clipped by 8 bases and J by 4 bases, with 14 bases between them. Germline CDR1 is SGHTA and CDR2 is FQGNSA. CDR3 nucleotides: TGTGCCAGCGAACCCCTGGGCGGCTATGGCTACACCTTC. Its protein is CASEPLGGYGYTF.

In its sample, this clonotype was seen many times. V usage is TRBV28 and J usage is TRBJ2-1; 10 nucleotides line up with TRBD2. Germline V lookup: CDR1 MDHEN, CDR2 SYDVKM. V was pared by 2 bases and J by 11 bases, with 15 bases of the junction left unmatched. The CDR3 extends over 17 amino acids. The CDR3 sequence is CASSLGALAGALGQQFF. The CDR3 DNA sequence: TGTGCCAGCAGTTTAGGGGCCCTAGCGGGGGCTTTGGGGCAGCAGTTCTTC. Filled out from reference TRBV28 and TRBJ2-1, the complete variable domain reads DVKVTQSSRYLVKRTGEKVFLECVQDMDHENMFWYRQDPGLGLRLIYFSYDVKMKEKGDIPEGYSVSREKKERFSLILESASTNQTSMYLCASSLGALAGALGQQFFGPGTRLTVL.

This clonotype appeared many times. This CDR3 is CASSRSTSEADTQYF. CDR3 DNA sequence: TGTGCCAGCAGCCGATCAACTAGCGAGGCAGATACGCAGTATTTT. The V and J genes are TRBV7-9 and TRBJ2-3; 7 positions match TRBD2. Trimming at V came to 5 bases and at J to 4 bases, leaving 9 bases not matched to a gene. Per the germline V gene, CDR1 is SEHNR and CDR2 is FQNEAQ (reference sequence). The CDR3 loop spans 15 amino acids.

This chain connects TRBV7-2 to TRBJ1-2; D remains ambiguous. Germline CDR1 is SGHTA and CDR2 is FQGNSA. Trimming took 5 bases from V and 4 from J, leaving 8 bases between them. The CDR3 consists of 12 residues. Here the CDR3 reads CASSTRPYGYTF. The CDR3 DNA is TGTGCCAGCAGCACCCGACCCTATGGCTACACCTTC.

This clonotype was detected many times. The chain links TRBV6-5 to TRBJ2-5; tentatively, D is TRBD1 (6 bases). Germline V lookup: CDR1 MNHEY, CDR2 SVGAGI. Trimming pared 0 bases from V and 2 bases from J, leaving 19 bases between. The CDR3 is 18 amino acids. The CDR3 nucleotides read TGTGCCAGCAGTTACTCGAGGGCAATTCGGACAGCTCAAGAGACCCAGTACTTC. Translated: CASSYSRAIRTAQETQYF.

This clonotype has more than one count but fewer than ten. J is TRBJ2-7 and V is TRBV18; possibly TRBD1 for D (5 bases). Trimming removed 3 bases at V and 3 bases at J, with 12 bases between. The germline CDR1 and CDR2 sequences are KGHSH and LQKENI. CDR3 length equals 14 residues. CDR3 amino acids: CASSPGLRFYEQYF. The CDR3 DNA is TGTGCCAGCTCACCGGGGCTCCGGTTCTACGAGCAGTACTTC.

This clonotype was observed once. Just one base apart from a much larger clone, this may be a read error. This chain uses TRBV29-1 with TRBJ2-3; TRBD2 matches 9 bases. Germline CDR1 and CDR2: SQVTM and ANQGSEA. Losses at the gene ends were 6 bases for V and 6 bases for J; bases not matched to a gene: 10. The CDR3 is 14 residues long. The CDR3 protein is CSVLAGGGSDTQYF. CDR3 nucleotide sequence: TGCAGCGTGCTTGCGGGAGGGGGGTCGGATACGCAGTATTTT.

V gene TRBV7-2 combines with J gene TRBJ2-4, with TRBD2 identical over 12 bases. The closer fit of TRBJ2-7 to the DNA end suggests the J call may be wrong. Germline CDR1 SGHTA, CDR2 FQGNSA. This CDR3 spans 16 amino acids. In DNA, the CDR3 is TGTGCCAGCAGCCCCCTACTAGCGGGGGGAGACTACGAGCAGTACTTC. It yields the protein CASSPLLAGGDYEQYF.

This clonotype was counted only a few times. The rearrangement uses TRBV2 and TRBJ1-2; 9 bases line up with TRBD1. The CDR3 consists of 17 residues. V shed 3 bases, J shed 1 base, and the junction held 9 bases outside the gene matches. Germline V gene data show CDR1 as SNHLY and CDR2 as FYNNEI. The chain's CDR3 is CASSERTGEKFNYGYTF. The CDR3 DNA is TGTGCCAGCAGTGAGAGGACAGGGGAGAAGTTTAACTATGGCTACACCTTC.

This clonotype was seen only a few times. This chain links TRBV7-3 with TRBJ2-5; D could derive from TRBD1 or TRBD2 (5 bases each). This CDR3 is 13 amino acids long. Between the trimmed V and J ends, which lost 4 bases and 11 bases, there was a span of 17 bases. The germline V gene has CDR1 SGHTA and CDR2 FQGTGA. CDR3 sequence reads: CASSSQGDNEQYF. CDR3 coding DNA: TGTGCCAGCAGCTCCCAGGGAGACAATGAGCAGTACTTC.

V and J are TRBV14 and TRBJ2-4, with 7 nucleotides matching TRBD2. The J call may be incorrect, as the DNA end agrees better with TRBJ2-7. The CDR3 contains 16 residues. In germline, CDR1 is SGHDN, CDR2 FVKESK. The CDR3 here is CASSRLGPGTTNEQYF. CDR3 DNA: TGTGCCAGCAGCCGGCTAGGTCCGGGGACTACCAACGAGCAGTACTTC.

The chain combines TRBV5-1 with TRBJ1-4; the match to TRBD1 covers 8 bases. Germline values: CDR1 SGHRS, CDR2 YFSETQ. Trimming cost V 4 bases and J 6 bases; bases outside gene matches: 8. The CDR3 extends over 15 amino acids. This CDR3 is CASSPSGTGDEKLFF. In nucleotides, the CDR3 is TGCGCCAGCAGCCCATCCGGGACAGGAGATGAAAAACTGTTTTTT.

This clonotype was detected ten times or more. This chain links TRBV6-6 with TRBJ2-3; the D is unclear. This CDR3 spans 14 amino acids. Trimming took 6 bases from V and 3 from J, leaving 13 bases between them. Germline CDR1 MNHNY, CDR2 SVGAGI (reference sequence). The CDR3 DNA reads as TGTGCCAGCAGCCTTCCAAGCAGTACAGATACGCAGTATTTT. It yields the protein CASSLPSSTDTQYF.

The gene calls are TRBV7-2 and TRBJ1-2; D gene unclear. V lost 3 bases, J lost 0 bases, and 5 bases lay in between. The CDR3 is made up of 13 amino acids. Germline V gene data show CDR1 as SGHTA and CDR2 as FQGNSA. The CDR3 bases are TGTGCCAGCAGCTTCGTCCCTAACTATGGCTACACCTTC. Translation: CASSFVPNYGYTF.

The chain has TRBV18 and TRBJ1-2, with D uncertain. Trimming took 3 bases from V and 2 from J, leaving 16 bases between them. From germline, CDR1 is KGHSH and CDR2 LQKENI. The CDR3 length is 16 residues. This CDR3 is CASSPGPEAGNYGYTF. DNA for the CDR3: TGTGCCAGCTCACCGGGCCCAGAAGCCGGGAACTATGGCTACACCTTC.

The chain employs TRBV7-2 and TRBJ1-2; a weak D match, TRBD1 (6 bases). V was trimmed by 5 bases and J by 3 bases, leaving 13 bases between them. This CDR3 comprises 14 residues. The germline V gene encodes CDR1 SGHTA and CDR2 FQGNSA. CDR3 DNA: TGTGCCAGCAGCCTCTCCCAGGGGTACTATGGCTACACCTTC. It is translated as CASSLSQGYYGYTF.

The rearrangement uses TRBV20-1 and TRBJ2-1; D is perhaps TRBD2 (7 bases). CDR3 length equals 14 residues. CDR1 is DFQATT, CDR2 SNEGSKA, per germline (reference sequence). V shed 5 bases and J shed 7 bases, with 18 bases lying between them. The DNA for the CDR3 is TGCAGTGCTCCACAGGGAGGGCCGGGAAATGAGCAGTTCTTC. Translation gives CSAPQGGPGNEQFF.

This clonotype was seen repeatedly, ten times or more. The chain uses TRBV5-5 and TRBJ2-7, with D tentatively TRBD1 (5 bases). The CDR3 totals 13 residues. The V gene lost 6 bases and the J gene lost 5 bases, with 15 bases spanning the gap. Per the germline V gene, CDR1 is SGHKS and CDR2 is YYEKEE (reference sequence). The CDR3 DNA follows: TGTGCCAGCACCCGACAGACGGGCAACGAGCAGTACTTC. As protein: CASTRQTGNEQYF.

This chain connects TRBV5-1 to TRBJ1-4; D is ambiguous. V lost 4 bases and J lost 4, with 11 bases in between. Germline CDR1 is SGHRS and CDR2 is YFSETQ. The CDR3 has 14 residues. The CDR3 nucleotides read TGCGCCAGCAGCCTCGGACTTGATAATGAAAAACTGTTTTTT. Encoded protein: CASSLGLDNEKLFF.

This clonotype was seen only a few times. The chain's CDR3 is CASNSGRSQETQYF. The CDR3, as DNA: TGTGCCAGTAATAGCGGGAGGTCCCAAGAGACCCAGTACTTC. This chain uses TRBV6-1 with TRBJ2-5, with 10 bases aligning to TRBD2. CDR1 is MNHNS and CDR2 is SASEGT in the germline V gene. The CDR3 totals 14 residues. Losses at the gene ends were 9 bases for V and 1 base for J; bases not matched to a gene: 5.

The chain combines TRBV7-9 with TRBJ2-5, with D uncertain. Trimming took off 6 bases at V and 7 bases at J, with 18 bases between the two ends. This CDR3 comprises 14 residues. The V gene's germline CDR1 is SEHNR and CDR2 FQNEAQ (reference sequence). The CDR3 DNA is TGTGCCAGCAGGCCAACCGGGCTTCGGAGGACCCAGTACTTC. Residues: CASRPTGLRRTQYF.

The CDR3 loop reads CSVEGGEHSYNEQFF. In DNA, the CDR3 is TGCAGCGTTGAAGGAGGAGAACACTCCTACAATGAGCAGTTCTTC. V and J are TRBV29-1 and TRBJ2-1; D remains ambiguous. Germline CDR1 and CDR2: SQVTM and ANQGSEA. V was pared by 1 base and J by 0 bases, with 10 bases between. The CDR3 loop spans 15 amino acids.